The sequence of this TCR beta chain was determined in a study of beta chain features in type 1 diabetes. Points from the study as a whole: PCR could preferentially amplify shorter templates, alike in patients and controls.

Reverse transcribing all isolated RNA meant expressed TCRB transcripts were sequenced. The study sequenced naive, central memory and regulatory T cell samples to an average of about 4 million reads. TCRdb keeps only in-frame clones here, not all; method: immunoSEQ multiplex PCR. The table records about 220,000 clones, 11% of them present only once. In regard to this clone: Its specificity is not known.

Each donor gave one heparinised blood draw averaging about 116 mL. Isolation of CD4+ naive, central memory, regulatory and stem cell-like memory cells was achieved by sorting via CD45RO/CCR7/CD25/CD127/CD95/CD27. Germline CDR1 reads SGHRS; CDR2 reads YFSETQ. The length of the CDR3 is 13 residues. Between the trimmed V and J ends, which lost 0 bases and 5 bases, there was a span of 8 bases. The V call is TRBV5-1, the J call TRBJ2-5; D ambiguous. Source material: central memory CD4+ T cells from blood. The sequence derives from a man younger than 35 in good health. The CDR3 protein is CASSLVGIETQYF. The CDR3 DNA sequence: TGCGCCAGCAGCTTGGTAGGCATCGAGACCCAGTACTTC.